This T cell receptor beta chain was sequenced for a study of shared clonotypes between healthy human individuals. This clone has a single count. It was across several immunoSEQ plates that each subset's genomic DNA was evenly split. DNA at around 190 ng, approximately 30,000 T cell genomes, went into sorted-subset replicate PCRs. The protocol was immunoSEQ multiplex PCR, while the TCRdb copy is restricted to in-frame clones and leaves out a portion. In the table there are 300,000 to 400,000 clones, over 65% of which are singletons. The receptor was derived from a man aged 25-45 years in good health. Material: memory CD4+ T cells sorted from blood. The subset is: CD45RA-negative fraction.

The CDR3 loop reads CASSFGLAGGLYEQYF. The CDR3 DNA sequence: TGTGCCAGCAGCTTTGGTCTAGCGGGAGGGCTGTACGAGCAGTACTTC. The chain uses TRBV11-2 and TRBJ2-7, with 12 bases lining up with TRBD2. CDR1 is SGHAT and CDR2 is FQNNGV in the germline V gene. The CDR3 loop spans 16 amino acids. The ends lost 3 bases at V and 4 bases at J; junction bases unmatched: 7.